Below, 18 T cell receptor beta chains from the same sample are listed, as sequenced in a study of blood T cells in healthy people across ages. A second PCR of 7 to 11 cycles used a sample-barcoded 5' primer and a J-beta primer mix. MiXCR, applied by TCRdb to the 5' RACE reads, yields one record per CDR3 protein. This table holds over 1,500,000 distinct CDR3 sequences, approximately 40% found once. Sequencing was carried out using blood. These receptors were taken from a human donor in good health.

The CDR3 sequence is CASSCNSGSYEQYF. The CDR3 DNA is TGTGCCAGCAGCTGTAATAGCGGCTCCTACGAGCAGTACTTC. This chain connects TRBV11-2 to TRBJ2-7; a possible D gene is TRBD2 (6 bases). Germline V CDR1 and CDR2: SGHAT, FQNNGV. V was clipped by 4 bases and J by 0 bases, with 10 bases between them. The CDR3 extends over 14 amino acids.

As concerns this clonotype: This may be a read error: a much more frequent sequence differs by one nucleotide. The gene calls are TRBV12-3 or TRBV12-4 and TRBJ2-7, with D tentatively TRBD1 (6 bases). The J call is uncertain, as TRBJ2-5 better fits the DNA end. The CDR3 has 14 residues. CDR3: CASRRTGLWETQYF. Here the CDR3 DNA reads TGTGCCAGCAGGAGAACAGGGTTGTGGGAGACCCAGTACTTC.

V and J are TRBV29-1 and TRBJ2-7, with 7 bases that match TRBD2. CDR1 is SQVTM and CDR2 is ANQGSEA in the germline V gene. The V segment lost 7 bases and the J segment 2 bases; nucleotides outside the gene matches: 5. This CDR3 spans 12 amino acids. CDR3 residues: CSGGLTPYEQYF. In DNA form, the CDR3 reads TGCAGCGGGGGACTAACCCCCTACGAGCAGTACTTC.

CDR3 sequence (DNA): TGCGCCAGCAGCTCCGGAGGACTAGTCGAAAGGAATACGCAGTATTTT. Its protein product is CASSSGGLVERNTQYF. The chain joins TRBV5-1 to TRBJ2-3; 7 bases map to TRBD2. This CDR3 comprises 16 residues. After removal of 3 bases from V and 7 bases from J, the junction contained 14 bases not matched to a gene. Germline V CDR1 and CDR2: SGHRS, YFSETQ.

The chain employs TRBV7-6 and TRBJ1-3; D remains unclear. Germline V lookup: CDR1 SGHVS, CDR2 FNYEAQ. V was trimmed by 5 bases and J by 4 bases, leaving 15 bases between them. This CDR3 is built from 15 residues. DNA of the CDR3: TGTGCCAGCAGCCCAGGCGCGGGGTCGGGAAACACCATATATTTT. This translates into CASSPGAGSGNTIYF.

In nucleotides, the CDR3 is TGTGCCAGCACCTCCCTACCAGATACGCAGTATTTT. Translating gives CASTSLPDTQYF. This sequence joins TRBV11-2 and TRBJ2-3; D ambiguous. There are 12 residues in the CDR3. The ends were cut back, 7 bases at V and 4 bases at J, with 9 bases in the middle. The V gene's germline CDR1 is SGHAT and CDR2 FQNNGV.

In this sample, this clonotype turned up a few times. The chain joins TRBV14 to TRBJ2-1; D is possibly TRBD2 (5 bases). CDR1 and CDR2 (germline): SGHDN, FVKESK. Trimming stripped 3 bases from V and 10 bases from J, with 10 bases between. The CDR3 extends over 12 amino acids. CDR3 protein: CASSHDYAEQFF. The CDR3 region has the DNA TGTGCCAGCAGCCATGACTACGCGGAGCAGTTCTTC.

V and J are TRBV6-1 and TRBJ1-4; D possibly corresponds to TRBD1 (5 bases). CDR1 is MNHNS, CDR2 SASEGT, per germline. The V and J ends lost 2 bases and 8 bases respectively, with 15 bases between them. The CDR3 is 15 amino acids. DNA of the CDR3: TGTGCCAGCAGTGAAAGGGGCGGGTTGTCCGAAAAACTGTTTTTT. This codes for CASSERGGLSEKLFF.

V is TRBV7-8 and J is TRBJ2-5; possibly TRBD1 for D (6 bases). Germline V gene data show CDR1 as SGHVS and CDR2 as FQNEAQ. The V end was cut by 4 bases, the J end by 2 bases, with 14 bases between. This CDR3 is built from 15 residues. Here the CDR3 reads CASSSLDRPQETQYF. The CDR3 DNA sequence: TGTGCCAGCAGCTCGTTAGACAGGCCGCAAGAGACCCAGTACTTC.

In nucleotides, the CDR3 is TGTGCCACCAGCCTGGGCAGTAATTCACCCCTCCACTTT. It yields the protein CATSLGSNSPLHF. The gene calls are TRBV15 and TRBJ1-6; D call uncertain. The CDR3 is 13 amino acids. Germline CDR1 LNHNV, CDR2 YYDKDF (reference sequence). V lost 5 bases and J 6 bases, leaving 8 bases between the germline ends.

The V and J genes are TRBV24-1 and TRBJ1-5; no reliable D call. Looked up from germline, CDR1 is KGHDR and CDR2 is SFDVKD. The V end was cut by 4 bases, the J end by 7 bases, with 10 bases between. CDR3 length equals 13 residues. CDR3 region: CATSEAGIQPQHF. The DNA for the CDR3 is TGTGCCACCAGTGAGGCAGGCATACAGCCCCAGCATTTT.

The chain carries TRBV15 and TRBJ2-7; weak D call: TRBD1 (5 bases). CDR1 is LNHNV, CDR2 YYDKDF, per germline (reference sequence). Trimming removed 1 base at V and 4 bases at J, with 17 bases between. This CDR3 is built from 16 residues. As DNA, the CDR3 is TGTGCCACCAGCAGAGGAGCTGCATCAGGGATGTACGAGCAGTACTTC. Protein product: CATSRGAASGMYEQYF.

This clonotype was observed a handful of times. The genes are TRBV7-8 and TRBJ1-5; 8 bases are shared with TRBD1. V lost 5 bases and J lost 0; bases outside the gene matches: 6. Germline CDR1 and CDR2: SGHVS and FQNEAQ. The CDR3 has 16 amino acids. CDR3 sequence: CASSADRDNSNQPQHF. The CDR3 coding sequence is TGTGCCAGCAGCGCGGACAGGGACAATAGCAATCAGCCCCAGCATTTT.

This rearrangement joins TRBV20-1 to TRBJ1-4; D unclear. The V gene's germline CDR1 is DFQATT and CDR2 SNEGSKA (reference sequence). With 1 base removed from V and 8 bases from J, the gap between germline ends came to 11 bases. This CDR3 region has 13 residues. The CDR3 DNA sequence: TGCAGTGCTAGAGTGGCAGGATTAGAAAAACTGTTTTTT. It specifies CSARVAGLEKLFF.

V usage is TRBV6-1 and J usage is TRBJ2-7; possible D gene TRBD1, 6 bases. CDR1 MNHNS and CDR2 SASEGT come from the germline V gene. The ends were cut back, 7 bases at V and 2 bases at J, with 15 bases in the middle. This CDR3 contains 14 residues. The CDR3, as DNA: TGTGCCAGCAAGGGCAGGGGCGCTGCCTACGAGCAGTACTTC. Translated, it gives CASKGRGAAYEQYF.

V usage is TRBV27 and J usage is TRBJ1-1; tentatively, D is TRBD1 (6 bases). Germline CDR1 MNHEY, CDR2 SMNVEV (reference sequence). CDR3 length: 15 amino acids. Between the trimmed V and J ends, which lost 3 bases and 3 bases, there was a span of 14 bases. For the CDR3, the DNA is TGTGCCAGCAGTTTCGTGGACAGCGTAGACACTGAAGCTTTCTTT. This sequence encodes CASSFVDSVDTEAFF.

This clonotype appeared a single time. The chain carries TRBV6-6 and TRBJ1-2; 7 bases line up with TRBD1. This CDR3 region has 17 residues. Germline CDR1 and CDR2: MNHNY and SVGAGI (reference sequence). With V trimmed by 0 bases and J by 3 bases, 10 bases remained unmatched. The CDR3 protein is CASSYSGTEPLHYGYTF. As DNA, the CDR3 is TGTGCCAGCAGTTACTCCGGGACAGAGCCGCTCCACTATGGCTACACCTTC.

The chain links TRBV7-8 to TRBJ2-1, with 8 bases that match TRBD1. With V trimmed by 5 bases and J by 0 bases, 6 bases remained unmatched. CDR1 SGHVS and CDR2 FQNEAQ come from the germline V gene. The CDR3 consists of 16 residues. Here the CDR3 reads CASSPQGASSYNEQFF. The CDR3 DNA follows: TGTGCCAGCAGCCCCCAGGGGGCGAGCTCCTACAATGAGCAGTTCTTC.